The present T cell receptor beta chain was sequenced within a study of response to subunit inactivated influenza vaccine. Study results and caveats: The authors offered the suggestion that each seasonal influenza vaccination recruits few new T cells.

Each CDR3 protein is one row after TCRdb ran MiXCR on the RT-PCR reads. The table lists more than 550,000 distinct CDR3 sequences, about 10% of them singletons. Concerning this clonotype: Its antigen remains unidentified.

In germline, CDR1 is ENHRY, CDR2 SYGVKD. V was pared by 3 bases and J by 3 bases, with 18 bases between. This CDR3 is built from 16 residues. These same data were also listed under a study on T cells expressing NK-cell markers. That work adds: Making the TCR beta cDNA relied on 5'RACE template switching with UMIs. Roughly 6 donors had dominant NKG2C+ clonotypes that comprised about 1.0-7.5% of their CD8+ T cells. Four donors' CD3+CD56-NKG2C+ cells were dominated by the same clonotypes. Uncertainty persisted over the HCMV specificity of expanded NKG2C+ T cell clones.

The sample consisted of PBMCs from blood, taken on the day of vaccination. This chain connects TRBV10-3 to TRBJ2-7, with D maybe TRBD2 (6 bases). The receptor's source is a man aged 45 to 65 who received an inactivated influenza vaccine. In nucleotides, the CDR3 is TGTGCCATCAGTGAAGTGGCGAGACGGGGGTACTACGAGCAGTACTTC. The encoded protein is CAISEVARRGYYEQYF.